These 18 T cell receptor beta chains were sequenced from one sample in a study of cytomegalovirus exposure and HLA in healthy donors. PCR amplification relied on 60 Vbeta primers (plus 13 Jbeta primers). TCRdb's copy holds only in-frame clones and misses some; the assay was immunoSEQ multiplex PCR. The data contain about 130,000 clones, over 60% of them singletons. Material: PBMCs. These receptors all stem from a human donor in good health.

V gene TRBV7-2 combines with J gene TRBJ2-7; unclear D gene. The CDR3 length is 13 residues. Germline V gene sequence: CDR1 SGHTA, CDR2 FQGNSA. The V end was cut by 1 base, the J end by 2 bases, with 6 bases between. CDR3 in DNA: TGTGCCAGCAGCTTAGGCAGAACCTACGAGCAGTACTTC. It encodes CASSLGRTYEQYF.

This chain links TRBV28 with TRBJ1-5; no firm D call. CDR1 is MDHEN and CDR2 is SYDVKM in the germline V gene. Trimming cost V 6 bases and J 1 base, with 7 bases left between them. The CDR3 contains 13 residues. In DNA, the CDR3 is TGTGCCAGCAGCCTAGACAGCAATCAGCCCCAGCATTTT. Its protein product is CASSLDSNQPQHF.

This chain links TRBV19 with TRBJ1-5; 7 bases are a match to TRBD1. Germline V gene sequence: CDR1 LNHDA, CDR2 SQIVND (reference sequence). V shed 5 bases and J 2 bases; nucleotides not matched to a gene: 6. This CDR3 is 15 amino acids long. The CDR3 sequence is CASSPTGRGNQPQHF. The DNA for the CDR3 is TGTGCCAGTAGTCCGACAGGGAGAGGCAATCAGCCCCAGCATTTT.

The chain uses TRBV11-2 and TRBJ1-2, with 8 nucleotides matching TRBD1. V shed 0 bases, J shed 3 bases, and the junction held 9 bases outside the gene matches. CDR1 is SGHAT, CDR2 FQNNGV, per germline. The CDR3 spans 17 residues. The CDR3 DNA is TGTGCCAGCAGCTTAGATCCGGCAGGGGGCGCGGACTATGGCTACACCTTC. The encoded protein is CASSLDPAGGADYGYTF.

The count of this clone is one. The chain couples TRBV4-3 to TRBJ2-6, with D possibly TRBD1 on 5 matching bases. The CDR3 has 15 residues. In germline, CDR1 is LGHNA, CDR2 YSLEER. V was trimmed by 4 bases and J by 4 bases, leaving 11 bases between them. Here the CDR3 reads CASSRQITGANVLTF. CDR3 DNA sequence: TGCGCCAGCAGCCGACAGATTACCGGGGCCAACGTCCTGACTTTC.

This clone was counted between two and nine times. The chain uses TRBV14 and TRBJ2-7; 7 bases match TRBD1. The ends lost 1 base at V and 6 bases at J; junction bases unmatched: 3. The CDR3 loop spans 13 amino acids. Germline values: CDR1 SGHDN, CDR2 FVKESK. The CDR3 DNA is TGTGCCAGCAGCCAAGTCCCAGGGGGCGAGCAGTACTTC. This codes for CASSQVPGGEQYF.

The chain has TRBV15 and TRBJ2-5; tentative D call: TRBD2 (5 bases). The V gene's germline CDR1 is LNHNV and CDR2 YYDKDF (reference sequence). The CDR3 is 12 amino acids. V lost 7 bases and J 4 bases, leaving 10 bases between the germline ends. CDR3: CATTTGTETQYF. The CDR3 nucleotides are TGTGCCACCACGACGGGAACAGAGACCCAGTACTTC.

The V and J genes are TRBV11-2 and TRBJ2-3, with D unclear. CDR1 is SGHAT and CDR2 is FQNNGV in the germline V gene. This CDR3 has 14 amino acids. Deletions cut 0 bases from V and 1 base from J, with 5 bases between. The CDR3 here is CASSLDLGTDTQYF. DNA for the CDR3: TGTGCCAGCAGCTTAGATCTAGGCACAGATACGCAGTATTTT.

Worth noting for this clone: Other DNA sequences from this sample encode an identical CDR3 as well. This chain links TRBV6-5 with TRBJ1-2; D is unresolved. The CDR3 is 15 amino acids. Germline loops: CDR1 MNHEY, CDR2 SVGAGI. Trimming cost V 0 bases and J 4 bases, with 12 bases left between them. CDR3 sequence (DNA): TGTGCCAGCAGTTACTCGTATGGGGAGACCTATGGCTACACCTTC. Protein product: CASSYSYGETYGYTF.

This clone was counted a few times. The genes are TRBV5-1 and TRBJ1-2; D call uncertain. The CDR3 sequence is 14 residues long. Trimming took off 0 bases at V and 4 bases at J, with 10 bases between the two ends. CDR1 is SGHRS, CDR2 YFSETQ, per germline. CDR3 region: CASSLDGNIYGYTF. The CDR3 nucleotides are TGCGCCAGCAGCTTGGACGGGAATATCTATGGCTACACCTTC.

The V and J genes are TRBV6-5 and TRBJ2-3; TRBD1 agrees at 8 bases. Germline-derived CDR1 and CDR2 are MNHEY and SVGAGI. The ends lost 0 bases at V and 6 bases at J; junction bases unmatched: 8. This CDR3 has 16 amino acids. CDR3 sequence reads: CASSYSRQGPADTQYF. CDR3 bases: TGTGCCAGCAGTTACTCCCGACAGGGGCCGGCCGATACGCAGTATTTT.

The CDR3 sequence is CASSMAGQEGTEAFF. Written as DNA, the CDR3 is TGTGCCAGTAGTATGGCGGGACAGGAGGGGACTGAAGCTTTCTTT. The chain has TRBV19 and TRBJ1-1, with TRBD1 matching 8 bases. Germline V gene lookup returns CDR1 LNHDA and CDR2 SQIVND (reference sequence). This CDR3 region has 15 residues. After removal of 3 bases from V and 5 bases from J, the junction contained 8 bases not matched to a gene.

The chain couples TRBV30 to TRBJ1-3, with TRBD1 as a possible D gene (6 bases). The CDR3 contains 11 residues. With 3 bases removed from V and 16 bases from J, the gap between germline ends came to 16 bases. CDR1 is GTSNPN and CDR2 is SVGIG in the germline V gene (reference sequence). For the CDR3, the DNA is TGTGCCTGGAGCGCGGGGGCAGACCTGTATTTT. Translated: CAWSAGADLYF.

This clone appeared a few times. The CDR3 loop reads CASSASQGPYEQYF. DNA of the CDR3: TGTGCCAGCAGCGCCTCCCAGGGGCCCTACGAGCAGTACTTC. The chain combines TRBV11-2 with TRBJ2-7; tentatively, D is TRBD1 (6 bases). V gave up 5 bases and J gave up 2 bases, with 13 bases separating them. The length of the CDR3 is 14 residues. Germline V gene sequence: CDR1 SGHAT, CDR2 FQNNGV.

V gene TRBV4-3 combines with J gene TRBJ1-5, with D tentatively TRBD1 (6 bases). Trimming removed 0 bases at V and 11 bases at J, with 14 bases between. Germline CDR1 and CDR2: LGHNA and YSLEER. This CDR3 spans 14 amino acids. The CDR3 sequence: CASSQDLQGRAQHF. The CDR3 DNA reads as TGCGCCAGCAGCCAAGATTTACAGGGTCGGGCCCAGCATTTT.

This chain links TRBV15 with TRBJ1-5; a possible D gene is TRBD1 (6 bases). Germline CDR1 and CDR2: LNHNV and YYDKDF (reference sequence). There are 14 residues in the CDR3. The ends were cut back, 5 bases at V and 3 bases at J, with 11 bases in the middle. CDR3 coding DNA: TGTGCCACCAGCTCGGGGGGGCTCAATCAGCCCCAGCATTTT. It translates to CATSSGGLNQPQHF.

The rearrangement joins TRBV30 to TRBJ1-5; 7 bases agree with TRBD1. Looked up from germline, CDR1 is GTSNPN and CDR2 is SVGIG (reference sequence). This CDR3 contains 13 residues. Trimming cost V 3 bases and J 6 bases; bases outside gene matches: 5. The CDR3: CAWSKTGRQPQHF. DNA of the CDR3: TGTGCCTGGAGCAAGACAGGGCGTCAGCCCCAGCATTTT.

The chain uses TRBV2 and TRBJ2-7; 8 nucleotides align to TRBD2. The CDR3 has 15 residues. Germline V gene data show CDR1 as SNHLY and CDR2 as FYNNEI. V shed 4 bases and J 13 bases; nucleotides not matched to a gene: 18. The CDR3 reads CASSAAGALAGIYYF. The CDR3 DNA follows: TGTGCCAGCAGTGCCGCTGGGGCCCTAGCGGGCATATATTACTTC.